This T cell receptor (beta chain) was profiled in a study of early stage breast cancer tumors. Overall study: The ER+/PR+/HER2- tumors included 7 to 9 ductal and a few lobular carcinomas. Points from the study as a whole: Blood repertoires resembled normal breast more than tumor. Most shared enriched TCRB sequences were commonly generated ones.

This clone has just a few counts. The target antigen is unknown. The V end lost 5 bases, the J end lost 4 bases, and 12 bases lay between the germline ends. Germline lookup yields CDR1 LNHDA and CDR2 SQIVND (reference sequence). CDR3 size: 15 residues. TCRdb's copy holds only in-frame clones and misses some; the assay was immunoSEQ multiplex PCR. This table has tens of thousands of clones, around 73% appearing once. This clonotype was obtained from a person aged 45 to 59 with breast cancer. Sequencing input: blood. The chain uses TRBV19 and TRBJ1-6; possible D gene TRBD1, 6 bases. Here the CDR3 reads CASSGGQSYNSPLHF. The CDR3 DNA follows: TGTGCCAGTAGTGGGGGCCAGTCATATAATTCACCCCTCCACTTT. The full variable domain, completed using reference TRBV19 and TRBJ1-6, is DGGITQSPKYLFRKEGQNVTLSCEQNLNHDAMYWYRQDPGQGLRLIYYSQIVNDFQKGDIAEGYSVSREKKESFPLTVTSAQKNPTAFYLCASSGGQSYNSPLHFGNGTRLTVT.